These 28 T cell receptor beta chains were sequenced from one sample in a study of cytomegalovirus exposure and HLA in healthy donors. The PCR had 60 Vbeta and 13 Jbeta primers. Using immunoSEQ multiplex PCR, the repertoire was profiled, and TCRdb retains in-frame clones only, with some absent. The sample includes some 150,000 clones, almost 80% of them seen just once. What was sequenced was PBMCs. Source of these receptors: a man in his forties or fifties in good health and CMV-seropositive.

The chain carries TRBV5-1 and TRBJ1-2, with no clear D. V was clipped by 0 bases and J by 0 bases, with 15 bases between them. Germline V gene lookup returns CDR1 SGHRS and CDR2 YFSETQ. This CDR3 is 17 amino acids long. DNA of the CDR3: TGCGCCAGCAGCTTGGATGGCAGGAGGGAAGCTAACTATGGCTACACCTTC. It encodes CASSLDGRREANYGYTF.

This chain uses TRBV5-4 with TRBJ1-1, with a possible D match to TRBD1 (5 bases). Germline CDR1 SGHNT, CDR2 YYREEE (reference sequence). The CDR3 totals 13 residues. The V and J ends lost 2 bases and 1 base respectively, with 6 bases between them. The CDR3 DNA sequence: TGTGCCAGCAGCTTCGGACAGAACACTGAAGCTTTCTTT. It yields the protein CASSFGQNTEAFF.

This sequence joins TRBV23-1 and TRBJ2-4, with a weak D call TRBD2 (5 bases). TRBV23-1 is reported as an ORF; its role is uncertain. CDR3 length: 14 residues. Trimming took off 6 bases at V and 10 bases at J, with 19 bases between the two ends. CDR3 sequence reads: CASSRGSPREIQYF. The CDR3 DNA is TGCGCCAGCAGCCGAGGGTCTCCCCGGGAAATTCAGTACTTC.

This chain uses TRBV7-8 with TRBJ2-3; 9 bases fit TRBD1. Germline V lookup: CDR1 SGHVS, CDR2 FQNEAQ. Trimming cost V 5 bases and J 1 base; bases outside gene matches: 4. The CDR3 is made up of 15 amino acids. CDR3 loop: CASSLRDRGTDTQYF. The CDR3 DNA reads TGTGCCAGCAGCCTCCGGGACAGGGGCACAGATACGCAGTATTTT.

This clone has a handful of counts. The J gene is TRBJ1-2, the V gene TRBV4-1; D is possibly TRBD1 (6 bases). CDR1 and CDR2 (germline): MGHRA, YSYEKL. Trimming left V 1 base short and J 7 bases short, with 25 bases between. This CDR3 region has 18 residues. For the CDR3, the DNA is TGCGCCAGCAGCCAAGGGGGTCAGGGGCCGGTTGAATGGAGTGGCTACACCTTC. Protein: CASSQGGQGPVEWSGYTF.

This clone was counted once. V gene TRBV5-1 combines with J gene TRBJ1-1, with 9 nucleotides matching TRBD1. After removal of 9 bases from V and 4 bases from J, the junction contained 13 bases not matched to a gene. CDR3 length: 15 residues. Germline-derived CDR1 and CDR2 are SGHRS and YFSETQ. CDR3 loop: CATSGQGRTGTEAFF. The CDR3 DNA reads as TGCGCCACCAGTGGACAGGGGAGGACGGGCACTGAAGCTTTCTTT.

This chain links TRBV6-1 with TRBJ2-7, with 7 bases matching TRBD1. This CDR3 comprises 11 residues. Germline assignment: CDR1 MNHNS and CDR2 SASEGT. Trimming cost V 11 bases and J 2 bases; bases outside gene matches: 3. The CDR3 nucleotides are TGTGCCTACGGGACAGCCTACGAGCAGTACTTC. Protein sequence: CAYGTAYEQYF.

The chain recombines TRBV28 with TRBJ2-7; 9 positions match TRBD1. CDR3 length equals 13 residues. Unmatched junction bases numbered 4, after V lost 4 bases and J lost 6 bases. Germline V CDR1 and CDR2: MDHEN, SYDVKM. The CDR3 DNA is TGTGCCAGCAGTTCGGGACAGGGAGGCGAGCAGTACTTC. It is translated as CASSSGQGGEQYF.

The chain uses TRBV30 and TRBJ2-7; D is unresolved. V lost 3 bases, J lost 2 bases, and 8 bases lay in between. The CDR3 is 12 residues long. The V gene's germline CDR1 is GTSNPN and CDR2 SVGIG (reference sequence). CDR3 loop: CAWRLNAYEQYF. Written as DNA, the CDR3 is TGTGCCTGGAGACTAAATGCCTACGAGCAGTACTTC.

This chain uses TRBV5-1 with TRBJ1-5; 8 bases are shared with TRBD1. The CDR3 has 14 amino acids. Germline CDR1 and CDR2: SGHRS and YFSETQ. The V gene end was trimmed by 5 bases and the J gene end by 2 bases; junction bases not matched to a gene: 3. The CDR3 loop is CASSAQGGNQPQHF. CDR3 bases: TGCGCCAGCAGTGCACAGGGGGGCAATCAGCCCCAGCATTTT.

The genes are TRBV27 and TRBJ1-2, with D maybe TRBD1 (6 bases). This CDR3 is built from 14 residues. CDR1 and CDR2 (germline): MNHEY, SMNVEV (reference sequence). Trimming took off 6 bases at V and 4 bases at J, with 15 bases between the two ends. The CDR3 protein is CASSRADSLYGYTF. The DNA for the CDR3 is TGTGCCAGCAGCCGTGCGGACAGCCTCTATGGCTACACCTTC.

The chain is built from TRBV5-1 and TRBJ2-7; tentative D call: TRBD2 (6 bases). V shed 4 bases and J shed 2 bases, with 19 bases lying between them. Germline V gene data show CDR1 as SGHRS and CDR2 as YFSETQ. The CDR3 length is 16 residues. DNA of the CDR3: TGCGCCAGCAGCCCACAAGCGGGTAGCGGAGCCTACGAGCAGTACTTC. Residues: CASSPQAGSGAYEQYF.

The rearrangement links TRBV6-5 to TRBJ1-1; the D gene is possibly TRBD1 (6 bases). V lost 5 bases to trimming and J lost 5 bases, with 12 bases between them. The CDR3 contains 13 residues. Germline assignment: CDR1 MNHEY and CDR2 SVGAGI. The CDR3 loop reads CASSRGQRTEAFF. CDR3 nucleotide sequence: TGTGCCAGCAGTCGTGGACAGAGGACTGAAGCTTTCTTT.

This clone was counted a few times. The V gene is TRBV18, the J gene TRBJ1-1; maybe TRBD1 (6 bases). The CDR3 has 11 residues. Trimming pared 5 bases from V and 8 bases from J, leaving 9 bases between. Germline V gives CDR1 KGHSH, CDR2 LQKENI. The CDR3: CASSTQGEAFF. CDR3 bases: TGTGCCAGCTCAACCCAGGGGGAAGCTTTCTTT.

The J gene is TRBJ2-2, the V gene TRBV27; TRBD2 matches at 11 bases. The CDR3 runs to 15 residues. Germline V gives CDR1 MNHEY, CDR2 SMNVEV (reference sequence). The ends lost 5 bases at V and 6 bases at J; junction bases unmatched: 5. Written as DNA, the CDR3 is TGTGCCAGCAGTGTAGCGGGAGGGCACTCCGGGGAGCTGTTTTTT. Translated: CASSVAGGHSGELFF.

The chain uses TRBV5-6 and TRBJ2-3; 14 nucleotides line up with TRBD2. CDR1 and CDR2 (germline): SGHDT, YYEEEE. Trimming at V came to 4 bases and at J to 5 bases, leaving 3 bases not matched to a gene. The CDR3 has 15 residues. CDR3 amino acids: CASSAGTSGRDTQYF. The CDR3 region has the DNA TGTGCCAGCAGCGCCGGGACTAGCGGGAGAGATACGCAGTATTTT.

This chain joins TRBV6-6 and TRBJ2-1, with TRBD2 as a possible D gene (5 bases). Germline V gene data show CDR1 as MNHNY and CDR2 as SVGAGI (reference sequence). Trimming shortened V by 9 bases and J by 0 bases, and 12 bases separated the two germline ends. The CDR3 is 14 residues long. CDR3 region: CASNSAVSYNEQFF. CDR3 DNA: TGTGCCAGTAATAGCGCCGTCTCCTACAATGAGCAGTTCTTC.

The V and J genes are TRBV7-2 and TRBJ1-2, with D possibly being TRBD1 (5 bases). This CDR3 spans 14 amino acids. Germline V gene lookup returns CDR1 SGHTA and CDR2 FQGNSA. V lost 4 bases to trimming and J lost 4 bases, with 13 bases between them. The CDR3 is CASSSRDSGYGYTF. The DNA for the CDR3 is TGTGCCAGCAGCTCACGGGACTCGGGCTATGGCTACACCTTC.

This clone has only one observation. The chain joins TRBV4-2 to TRBJ2-5, with a tentative D call TRBD2 (5 bases). The V and J ends lost 1 base and 4 bases respectively, with 10 bases between them. The germline V gene encodes CDR1 LGHNA and CDR2 YNFKEQ. The CDR3 contains 14 residues. Here the CDR3 DNA reads TGTGCCAGCAGCCAAGGTCCTAGCATAGAGACCCAGTACTTC. It specifies CASSQGPSIETQYF.

The chain combines TRBV5-4 with TRBJ2-3; 10 nucleotides match TRBD2. The V gene end was trimmed by 4 bases and the J gene end by 3 bases; junction bases not matched to a gene: 5. CDR3 size: 15 residues. CDR1 is SGHNT and CDR2 is YYREEE in the germline V gene (reference sequence). CDR3 DNA sequence: TGTGCCAGCAGCGCGAGGACTAGCGGTACAGATACGCAGTATTTT. This codes for CASSARTSGTDTQYF.

J is TRBJ1-1 and V is TRBV28, with TRBD1 matching 10 bases. In germline, CDR1 is MDHEN, CDR2 SYDVKM. J lost 11 bases, V lost 5 bases, and 14 bases had no gene match. The CDR3 has 15 amino acids. The CDR3 sequence is CASSPNTDRGRKAFF. CDR3 DNA sequence: TGTGCCAGCAGTCCTAATACCGACAGGGGGCGGAAGGCTTTCTTT.

The V gene is TRBV7-3, the J gene TRBJ2-1, with 8 bases fitting TRBD2. The CDR3 covers 15 residues. V shed 4 bases, J shed 6 bases, and the junction held 8 bases outside the gene matches. Germline CDR1 is SGHTA and CDR2 is FQGTGA. CDR3 DNA sequence: TGTGCCAGCAGCTCCCCGCCGGGACTAGGCAATGAGCAGTTCTTC. It encodes CASSSPPGLGNEQFF.

The chain employs TRBV28 and TRBJ1-1; maybe TRBD1 (6 bases). Germline CDR1 is MDHEN and CDR2 is SYDVKM. V lost 5 bases, J lost 1 base, and 14 bases lay in between. This CDR3 is 15 amino acids long. The CDR3 nucleotides are TGTGCCAGCAGTCCCCGGGGGGCAGGGAACACTGAAGCTTTCTTT. It yields the protein CASSPRGAGNTEAFF.

This chain connects TRBV18 to TRBJ2-7; 7 positions match TRBD1. This CDR3 comprises 14 residues. V shed 3 bases and J 3 bases; nucleotides not matched to a gene: 5. The germline gives CDR1 KGHSH, CDR2 LQKENI. In DNA, the CDR3 is TGTGCCAGCTCACCTTCGACAGGGAACTACGAGCAGTACTTC. Its protein is CASSPSTGNYEQYF.

V is TRBV7-9 and J is TRBJ2-1; 8 positions match TRBD1. The CDR3 is made up of 14 amino acids. V gave up 8 bases and J gave up 6 bases; unmatched junction bases: 9. CDR1 is SEHNR, CDR2 FQNEAQ, per germline (reference sequence). DNA for the CDR3: TGTGCCAGCGGGGTGACAGGGGAGTTCAATGAGCAGTTCTTC. Translated: CASGVTGEFNEQFF.

The chain employs TRBV5-5 and TRBJ2-3, with D perhaps TRBD1 (6 bases). Trimming removed 5 bases from V and 0 bases from J, with 13 bases in between. Germline V lookup: CDR1 SGHKS, CDR2 YYEKEE (reference sequence). There are 15 residues in the CDR3. The CDR3 DNA sequence: TGTGCCAGCAGATTCAGGGGATTAAGCACAGATACGCAGTATTTT. Protein product: CASRFRGLSTDTQYF. The full variable domain, completed using reference TRBV5-5 and TRBJ2-3, is DAGVTQSPTHLIKTRGQQVTLRCSPISGHKSVSWYQQVLGQGPQFIFQYYEKEERGRGNFPDRFSARQFPNYSSELNVNALLLGDSALYLCASRFRGLSTDTQYFGPGTRLTVL.

The V call is TRBV12-1, the J call TRBJ1-5; the DNA was not used to check the table's D call, TRBD1. TRBV12-1 is marked as a pseudogene. The CDR3 runs 16 residues. The CDR3 DNA reads as TGTGCCAGCAGCCCTGGCTGGGGGCCGGCTTGGAAGCCCCAGCATTTT. This codes for CASSPGWGPAWKPQHF.

The chain employs TRBV28 and TRBJ2-7; maybe TRBD1 (6 bases). The V and J ends lost 8 bases and 3 bases respectively, with 20 bases between them. The V gene's germline CDR1 is MDHEN and CDR2 SYDVKM. The length of the CDR3 is 15 residues. The CDR3 spells CASCGHDRKVYEQYF. CDR3 DNA: TGTGCCAGCTGCGGCCATGACAGGAAAGTCTACGAGCAGTACTTC.